This TCR beta chain was sequenced during a study of molecular identifiers for immune sequencing clone quantification (dated by TCRdb to 2017 to 2018). Concerning the study at large: For a replicate experiment, RNA from 20,000 or 100,000 naive CD8 T cells was divided into five aliquots, and four of the five aliquots were sequenced. The study was a methods study using CD8 T cells to benchmark molecular-identifier clustering-based TCR repertoire sequencing (MIDCIRS) and TCR RNA copy counting. Summary of the overall study and its limitations: Clones above 20 RNA copies held over 99% of molecules in CMV-specific effector cells but under 1% in naive cells. When barcode sub-clustering was not used, chimeric consensus sequences inflated TCR diversity, with chimeras reaching as high as 47%. Highly expanded clone sizes could be underestimated if identical TCR molecules share a barcode. About 3.1 recovered TCR RNA copies per cell were obtained by modeling, versus about ten by digital PCR, implying a capture efficiency of 25% to 30%. Even against a background of some 1 million naive CD8 T cells, spiked-in Jurkat TCR RNA amounting to a single cell's worth was reported to be detectable. The naive libraries included spiked-in Jurkat TCR RNA (fewer than eleven copies' worth), and this RNA is not part of the donor repertoire.

Receptor libraries were prepared by PCR. For sequencing, an Illumina HiSeq 4000 was employed. Bulk TCR libraries were generated as previously described, with the TCR primers listed in Table S5 used. Purification of total RNA was performed with the Qiagen AllPrep DNA/RNA kit. Before any analysis, reads coming from multiple sequencing runs of the same library were combined into one pool. Per the original workflow: Reads were retained only if an exact TCR constant sequence was present, and the retained reads were trimmed to 150 nt and grouped according to their 12-nt molecular barcodes. Reads within each barcode group were sub-clustered using a 15% Levenshtein threshold, and quality-weighted consensus sequences were constructed for each RNA molecule. Non-functional sequences were excluded, and lower-count sequences lying one edit away from another sequence were also excluded. Based on fitting two negative binomial distributions, any barcode sub-cluster with under 20% of the maximum read count was discarded. In TCRdb, the public reads were trimmed at Q25 with fastp and aligned with MiXCR, with productive beta chains retained. Entries are consolidated by CDR3 protein sequence, retaining the most common genes and DNA. It is TCRdb's table, rather than the study itself, that gives the V and J calls and clone size. The sample has about 640,000 distinct CDR3 sequences on record, around 20% of them singletons. Roughly 0.85% of the sample rests with the top ten.

The CDR3 covers 14 residues, taking in both the cysteine and the phenylalanine. Only the CDR3 part of the read is kept: 42 bases, read in frame from the first base. V was cut back by 7 bases and J by 8 bases, leaving a gap of 18 bases between them. This clonotype was observed at least ten times. Its antigen is unknown. No much larger clone is present one base from it, and per-base qualities are unavailable. Naive CD8 T cell libraries were made from approximately 20,000 to 1,000,000 sorted cells using 10%, 30% or 50% of purified RNA. On a BD FACSAria II, naive CD8 T cells were FACS-sorted as CD8+CD4-CCR7+CD45RA+ and collected into RLT Plus buffer. To test detection sensitivity, Jurkat RNA equivalent to more than 9 TCR copies was spiked into samples of roughly 18,000-1,000,000 naive CD8 T cells. Enrichment of CD8 T cells was performed with RosetteSep CD8+ T Cell Enrichment Cocktail and Ficoll-Paque, after which ACK red cell lysis was carried out.

The V gene is TRBV12-3 or TRBV12-4 and the J gene is TRBJ2-1; TRBD1 might be the D gene, on 5 matching bases. Material: naive CD8+ T cells from blood, with Jurkat cell RNA spiked in. The sample's cell subset or site label is to be understood as: FACS-sorted CD8+CD4-CCR7+CD45RA+ naive T cells. The source is a human donor in good health. Some libraries in this study had Jurkat cell RNA spiked in. The bases are TGTGCCAGCACCAACTCCCAGGGTGTGGATGAGCAGTTCTTC. It translates to CASTNSQGVDEQFF.